The rows below give T cell receptor beta chains drawn from one sample of a study of neurological immune-mediated disorders. TCRdb passed the 5' RACE reads through MiXCR, listing each CDR3 protein once. The sample has approximately 100,000 distinct CDR3 sequences, roughly 3.5% seen once; the top ten hold about 6%. The source material was PBMCs. These receptors all stem from a woman aged 18 to 35 with multiple sclerosis. Each CDR3 is given with its conserved first and last residue. A D gene is named only where the DNA matches it firmly. The size entry is marked missing in some rows and otherwise reads once, few, many or a size class.

J: TRBJ1-6
size: many
D: TRBD1
V: TRBV20-1
CDR3: CSARGQGAGGNSPLHF
DNA: TGCAGTGCTAGGGGACAGGGGGCAGGAGGAAATTCACCCCTCCACTTT

J: TRBJ2-7
size: few
D: NA
V: TRBV15
CDR3: CATSRGGTGGYEQYF
DNA: TGTGCCACCAGCAGAGGAGGGACTGGGGGGTACGAGCAGTACTTC

J: TRBJ2-1
size: many
D: NA
V: TRBV5-1
CDR3: CASRDWDEQFF
DNA: TGCGCCAGCAGGGATTGGGATGAGCAGTTCTTC

J: TRBJ2-3
size: many
D: TRBD1
V: TRBV5-1
CDR3: CASKQGAGTDTQYF
DNA: TGCGCCAGCAAACAGGGGGCCGGCACAGATACGCAGTATTTT

J: TRBJ2-3
size: many
D: TRBD2
V: TRBV20-1
CDR3: CSASRLAGAKDTQYF
DNA: TGCAGTGCTTCCCGACTAGCGGGAGCTAAAGATACGCAGTATTTT

J: TRBJ1-1
size: many
D: NA
V: TRBV6-1
CDR3: CATRTDSVNTEAFF
DNA: TGTGCCACCAGAACGGACAGTGTGAACACTGAAGCTTTCTTT

J: TRBJ2-7
size: many
D: TRBD2
V: TRBV20-1
CDR3: CSARPSGSYEQYF
DNA: TGCAGTGCTAGACCTAGCGGGAGCTACGAGCAGTACTTC

J: TRBJ2-7
size: few
D: TRBD2
V: TRBV29-1
CDR3: CSVEGRGGSYEQYF
DNA: TGCAGCGTTGAAGGGCGGGGGGGATCCTACGAGCAGTACTTC

J: TRBJ2-6
size: many
D: NA
V: TRBV28
CDR3: CASSYLEPGSGANVLTF
DNA: TGTGCCAGCAGTTATTTAGAACCGGGCTCTGGGGCCAACGTCCTGACTTTC

J: TRBJ2-2
size: many
D: NA
V: TRBV15
CDR3: CATKPGQSNTGELFF
DNA: TGTGCCACCAAACCCGGACAGTCAAACACCGGGGAGCTGTTTTTT

J: TRBJ2-5
size: many
D: TRBD1
V: TRBV12-3/TRBV12-4
CDR3: CASSGGQDQETQYF
DNA: TGTGCCAGCAGCGGCGGACAGGACCAAGAGACCCAGTACTTC

J: TRBJ2-7
size: many
D: TRBD1
V: TRBV7-9
CDR3: CASSWSGQGIYEQYF
DNA: TGTGCCAGCAGCTGGTCGGGACAGGGGATCTACGAGCAGTACTTC

J: TRBJ2-1
size: NA
D: TRBD2
V: TRBV5-1
CDR3: CASSNSGSSYNEQFF
DNA: TGCGCCAGCAGCAACAGCGGGAGCTCCTACAATGAGCAGTTCTTC

J: TRBJ2-3
size: many
D: NA
V: TRBV6-5
CDR3: CASSPQGRADTQYF
DNA: TGTGCCAGCAGTCCACAGGGCCGGGCAGATACGCAGTATTTT